There are a few counts of the clone carrying this T cell receptor (beta chain). Its antigen remains unidentified. V lost 5 bases, J lost 0 bases, and 4 bases stayed unmatched. The CDR3 is 16 residues long. From germline, CDR1 is SGHTA and CDR2 FQGTGA. The TCR beta libraries were generated through quantitative 5'-RACE incorporating molecular barcodes. TCRdb reprocessed the 5' RACE reads with MiXCR, giving one entry per CDR3 protein. The sample carries roughly 60,000 distinct CDR3 sequences, over 5% recorded once. This entry is derived from a study of CD8 T cells in ankylosing spondylitis. General study findings and limits: A TCR beta motif made of fewer than ten highly homologous variants seemed typical of ankylosing spondylitis blood.

Sequenced material: synovial fluid, either unsorted or a sorted T cell fraction (not recorded which). The sequence derives from a male donor with ankylosing spondylitis. V and J are TRBV7-3 and TRBJ2-3; 11 nucleotides agree with TRBD2. The CDR3: CASSPRTSGSTDTQYF. The CDR3 DNA follows: TGTGCCAGCAGCCCGCGGACTAGCGGGAGCACAGATACGCAGTATTTT. The full variable domain, rest sourced from reference TRBV7-3 and TRBJ2-3, is GAGVSQTPSNKVTEKGKYVELRCDPISGHTALYWYRQSLGQGPEFLIYFQGTGAADDSGLPNDRFFAVRPEGSVSTLKIQRTERGDSAVYLCASSPRTSGSTDTQYFGPGTRLTVL.